The 32 T cell receptor beta chains in this list originate from one sample, sequenced in a study of T cell changes during pregnancy in multiple sclerosis. TCRdb's table, derived via immunoSEQ multiplex PCR, lists solely in-frame clones and lacks some. The sample gives 55,000 to 70,000 clones, over 90% of which show up once; just under 0.3% is in the top ten. The source material was CD4+ T cells from peripheral blood mononuclear cells, sampled after pregnancy. Source of these receptors: a female donor with multiple sclerosis, enrolled in a pregnancy study.

CDR3 protein: CASSPRDRFTDTQYF. The CDR3 DNA reads as TGTGCCAGCAGCCCCCGGGACAGGTTTACAGATACGCAGTATTTT. The chain carries TRBV5-4 and TRBJ2-3; 8 bases match TRBD1. The CDR3 sequence is 15 residues long. The germline V gene encodes CDR1 SGHNT and CDR2 YYREEE (reference sequence). The junction had 7 bases not matched to a gene; V was cut back by 4 bases and J by 3 bases.

The V call is TRBV6-5, the J call TRBJ2-7; the D gene is possibly TRBD1 (6 bases). This CDR3 has 14 amino acids. V shed 6 bases and J shed 3 bases, with 15 bases lying between them. Per the germline V gene, CDR1 is MNHEY and CDR2 is SVGAGI. The CDR3 nucleotides read TGTGCCAGCAGGGGCCCGGGACAAAGCTACGAGCAGTACTTC. Its protein is CASRGPGQSYEQYF.

This clone was seen only a few times. The chain links TRBV9 to TRBJ1-2; 8 bases agree with TRBD1. CDR3 length: 15 residues. V trimming: 0 bases; J trimming: 8 bases; junction bases outside the gene matches: 9. Germline V gene lookup returns CDR1 SGDLS and CDR2 YYNGEE. The CDR3 is CASSVAGTGGWGYTF. CDR3 in DNA: TGTGCCAGCAGCGTAGCAGGGACAGGTGGATGGGGCTACACCTTC.

The chain is built from TRBV6-1 and TRBJ1-5; 8 positions match TRBD1. The junction had 6 bases not matched to a gene; V was cut back by 7 bases and J by 7 bases. This CDR3 has 13 residues. CDR1 is MNHNS and CDR2 is SASEGT in the germline V gene. CDR3 nucleotide sequence: TGTGCCAGCACGGACAGGGAGTACCAGCCCCAGCATTTT. It codes for CASTDREYQPQHF.

This clone appeared once. In DNA, the CDR3 is TGTGCCATCAGTGAGACGGACAGGGGTGAGTTGCACTCACCCCTCCACTTT. As protein: CAISETDRGELHSPLHF. The V gene is TRBV10-3, the J gene TRBJ1-6; 9 positions agree with TRBD1. Losses at the gene ends were 2 bases for V and 10 bases for J; bases not matched to a gene: 12. Per germline, CDR1 ENHRY and CDR2 SYGVKD. CDR3 length equals 17 residues.

This chain joins TRBV10-2 and TRBJ2-3, with 9 bases lining up with TRBD1. The CDR3 covers 15 residues. Germline V lookup: CDR1 WSHSY, CDR2 SAAADI. Unmatched junction bases numbered 5, after V lost 6 bases and J lost 1 base. In DNA form, the CDR3 reads TGCGCCAGCAGCAGACAGGGGGGAGGCACAGATACGCAGTATTTT. It yields the protein CASSRQGGGTDTQYF.

The chain joins TRBV6-1 to TRBJ2-1, with 13 bases identical to TRBD2. V lost 6 bases, J lost 9 bases, and 8 bases stayed unmatched. Germline V gene data show CDR1 as MNHNS and CDR2 as SASEGT. The length of the CDR3 is 15 residues. The CDR3 DNA reads TGTGCCAGCAGCCACACTAGCGGGGGGGCCTTTGAGCAGTTCTTC. This codes for CASSHTSGGAFEQFF.

This clone was seen a single time. The CDR3 DNA follows: TGTGCCAGCACGTGGACAGTCGGTGAAAAACTGTTTTTT. Translation gives CASTWTVGEKLFF. The rearrangement uses TRBV6-5 and TRBJ1-4, with D possibly being TRBD1 (6 bases). This CDR3 has 13 residues. The germline CDR1 and CDR2 sequences are MNHEY and SVGAGI. Trimming took off 7 bases at V and 7 bases at J, with 13 bases between the two ends.

The rearrangement links TRBV2 to TRBJ1-1, with D possibly TRBD1 on 6 matching bases. V was cut by 7 bases and J by 0 bases, with 15 bases left in between. Germline V lookup: CDR1 SNHLY, CDR2 FYNNEI. CDR3 size: 15 residues. For the CDR3, the DNA is TGTGCCAGCATCCAGGACAGCGGTATGAACACTGAAGCTTTCTTT. This codes for CASIQDSGMNTEAFF.

The chain has TRBV6-5 and TRBJ2-1, with TRBD2 matching 10 bases. CDR1 and CDR2 from the germline V gene are MNHEY and SVGAGI. This CDR3 region has 16 residues. Trimming cost V 0 bases and J 4 bases; bases outside gene matches: 3. CDR3 sequence reads: CASSYSKLAGYNEQFF. CDR3 nucleotide sequence: TGTGCCAGCAGTTACTCGAAACTAGCGGGGTACAATGAGCAGTTCTTC.

The CDR3 nucleotides are TGCGCCAGCAGCTTGACTAGCGCCCAAGAGACCCAGTACTTC. This codes for CASSLTSAQETQYF. The chain recombines TRBV5-1 with TRBJ2-5; TRBD2 aligns across 7 bases. V shed 1 base, J shed 1 base, and the junction held 1 base outside the gene matches. The germline CDR1 and CDR2 sequences are SGHRS and YFSETQ. The CDR3 is 14 residues long.

This clone appeared a single time. The chain has TRBV6-1 and TRBJ2-7; TRBD1 matches at 7 bases. The V gene end was trimmed by 2 bases and the J gene end by 3 bases; junction bases not matched to a gene: 4. The V gene's germline CDR1 is MNHNS and CDR2 SASEGT. The CDR3 consists of 14 residues. DNA for the CDR3: TGTGCCAGCAGTGAAAGGGACAGCCTCTACGAGCAGTACTTC. Translation: CASSERDSLYEQYF.

The V and J genes are TRBV27 and TRBJ1-5; 7 bases align to TRBD1. This CDR3 has 14 amino acids. The J segment lost 3 bases and the V segment lost 6 bases, leaving 5 bases of the junction unmatched. From germline, CDR1 is MNHEY and CDR2 SMNVEV (reference sequence). Written as DNA, the CDR3 is TGTGCCAGCAGCCTAGGGACAGACAATCAGCCCCAGCATTTT. Protein product: CASSLGTDNQPQHF.

The chain is built from TRBV11-2 and TRBJ2-7; D is possibly TRBD1 (5 bases). The CDR3 contains 13 residues. Germline-derived CDR1 and CDR2 are SGHAT and FQNNGV. Trimming took 2 bases from V and 2 from J, leaving 7 bases between them. The CDR3, as DNA: TGTGCCAGCAGCTTAAGACAGCCCTACGAGCAGTACTTC. This codes for CASSLRQPYEQYF.

The chain recombines TRBV27 with TRBJ2-7; 7 nucleotides agree with TRBD2. The CDR3 runs 13 residues. CDR1 and CDR2 from the germline V gene are MNHEY and SMNVEV (reference sequence). Losses at the gene ends were 7 bases for V and 1 base for J; bases not matched to a gene: 4. CDR3 sequence reads: CASKNSGSYEQYF. The CDR3 nucleotides are TGTGCCAGCAAGAATAGCGGGTCCTACGAGCAGTACTTC.

There are many counts of this clone. The chain has TRBV2 and TRBJ2-4, with D maybe TRBD2 (6 bases). V was trimmed by 5 bases and J by 3 bases, leaving 11 bases between them. CDR1 is SNHLY and CDR2 is FYNNEI in the germline V gene. The CDR3 has 14 residues. For the CDR3, the DNA is TGTGCCAGCAGTCCGAGCGGGTTCAAAAACATTCAGTACTTC. Encoded protein: CASSPSGFKNIQYF.

The chain uses TRBV15 and TRBJ2-1; a weak D match, TRBD2 (6 bases). Between the trimmed V and J ends, which lost 3 bases and 2 bases, there was a span of 17 bases. Germline V gives CDR1 LNHNV, CDR2 YYDKDF (reference sequence). The CDR3 loop spans 17 amino acids. As DNA, the CDR3 is TGTGCCACCAGCAGCCCCCGGGCTAGCGAGACCTACAATGAGCAGTTCTTC. This codes for CATSSPRASETYNEQFF.

The V gene is TRBV6-7, the J gene TRBJ2-2; 15 nucleotides align to TRBD2. TRBV6-7 is classed as an ORF, of uncertain function. Trimming took 4 bases from V and 0 from J; bases not matched to a gene: 0. This CDR3 contains 17 residues. Here the CDR3 DNA reads TGTGCCAGCAGTTGGACTAGCGGGAGGGCGAACACCGGGGAGCTGTTTTTT. It translates to CASSWTSGRANTGELFF.

This rearrangement joins TRBV29-1 to TRBJ2-3, with D maybe TRBD2 (5 bases). Germline loops: CDR1 SQVTM, CDR2 ANQGSEA. Trimming cost V 6 bases and J 4 bases, with 14 bases left between them. The CDR3 is 13 amino acids. This CDR3 is CSVEGLGADTQYF. The CDR3 coding sequence is TGCAGCGTCGAGGGTTTGGGTGCAGATACGCAGTATTTT.

The CDR3 reads CASSLESIGGRYEQYF. The CDR3 DNA reads as TGTGCCAGCAGCTTAGAAAGTATAGGGGGTCGCTACGAGCAGTACTTC. The chain couples TRBV7-9 to TRBJ2-7; possibly TRBD1 for D (6 bases). Trimming took 1 base from V and 3 from J, leaving 16 bases between them. The CDR3 covers 16 residues. Per the germline V gene, CDR1 is SEHNR and CDR2 is FQNEAQ (reference sequence).

On this clone: The junction departs from germline at one end; a sequencing error may be responsible. The rearrangement uses TRBV23-1 and TRBJ2-3; D is possibly TRBD1 (5 bases). TRBV23-1 belongs to the ORF category, with a function that is uncertain. The length of the CDR3 is 13 residues. The CDR3 loop reads CASSQSKGPALDF. DNA for the CDR3: TGCGCCAGCAGTCAATCAAAGGGGCCTGCTCTGGATTTT.

This chain's CDR3 is CASSLGALTDTQYF. In nucleotides, the CDR3 is TGCGCCAGCAGCTTAGGAGCCCTCACAGATACGCAGTATTTT. This chain links TRBV5-1 with TRBJ2-3; D not certain. Germline V lookup: CDR1 SGHRS, CDR2 YFSETQ. CDR3 size: 14 residues. V lost 2 bases to trimming and J lost 2 bases, with 9 bases between them.

As for this clone: Other DNA sequences from this sample encode an identical CDR3 as well. The J gene is TRBJ1-5, the V gene TRBV6-1, with D unresolved. Germline-derived CDR1 and CDR2 are MNHNS and SASEGT. The CDR3 runs 14 residues. Trimming left V 9 bases short and J 1 base short, with 13 bases between. CDR3 nucleotides: TGTGCCAGTGGGGTGGGGAGGAGCAATCAGCCCCAGCATTTT. Its protein product is CASGVGRSNQPQHF.

The rearrangement joins TRBV19 to TRBJ1-5; weak D call: TRBD1 (5 bases). The length of the CDR3 is 15 residues. The germline gives CDR1 LNHDA, CDR2 SQIVND (reference sequence). The V and J ends lost 3 bases and 8 bases respectively, with 17 bases between them. In DNA form, the CDR3 reads TGTGCCAGTAGTATGGCAGGGCGGACCAGCGAGCCCCAGCATTTT. This encodes CASSMAGRTSEPQHF.

This clone has ten or more counts. V and J are TRBV28 and TRBJ2-7; 11 bases are a match to TRBD1. The ends lost 4 bases at V and 4 bases at J; junction bases unmatched: 6. Germline values: CDR1 MDHEN, CDR2 SYDVKM. This CDR3 comprises 15 residues. CDR3 region: CASSYVGQGAYEQYF. CDR3 bases: TGTGCCAGCAGTTATGTCGGACAGGGGGCTTACGAGCAGTACTTC.

This chain links TRBV6-1 with TRBJ1-6; 9 positions agree with TRBD1. After removal of 11 bases from V and 8 bases from J, the junction contained 10 bases not matched to a gene. The CDR3 length is 14 residues. CDR1 and CDR2 from the germline V gene are MNHNS and SASEGT. The CDR3 sequence: CAAHPGQGDSPLHF. The CDR3 DNA reads TGTGCCGCGCACCCGGGACAGGGTGATTCACCCCTCCACTTT.

The chain has TRBV25-1 and TRBJ1-2, with 8 bases fitting TRBD1. Per germline, CDR1 MGHDK and CDR2 SYGVNS. J lost 8 bases, V lost 6 bases, and 8 bases had no gene match. The CDR3 has 13 residues. CDR3 coding DNA: TGTGCCAGCAGAGATCAGGGGGCGGGAGGCTACACCTTC. Its protein product is CASRDQGAGGYTF.

This chain links TRBV5-5 with TRBJ2-5; tentatively, D is TRBD2 (5 bases). Germline V gene lookup returns CDR1 SGHKS and CDR2 YYEKEE (reference sequence). V was clipped by 4 bases and J by 3 bases, with 13 bases between them. The length of the CDR3 is 14 residues. The chain's CDR3 is CASSVPGREETQYF. In nucleotides, the CDR3 is TGTGCCAGCAGCGTCCCGGGAAGAGAAGAGACCCAGTACTTC. The variable domain in full, with the rest retrieved from reference TRBV5-5 and TRBJ2-5, is DAGVTQSPTHLIKTRGQQVTLRCSPISGHKSVSWYQQVLGQGPQFIFQYYEKEERGRGNFPDRFSARQFPNYSSELNVNALLLGDSALYLCASSVPGREETQYFGPGTRLLVL.

DNA of the CDR3: TGCGCCAGCAGCTCGTCAGGGGGCGATTCACCCCTCCACTTT. Its protein product is CASSSSGGDSPLHF. The chain recombines TRBV5-1 with TRBJ1-6; TRBD1 agrees at 8 bases. The CDR3 totals 14 residues. V was clipped by 3 bases and J by 8 bases; unmatched bases: 4. Germline CDR1 SGHRS, CDR2 YFSETQ.

V is TRBV5-5 and J is TRBJ1-2, with 8 bases that match TRBD1. The V segment lost 2 bases and the J segment 5 bases; nucleotides outside the gene matches: 8. This CDR3 comprises 15 residues. Germline V gene sequence: CDR1 SGHKS, CDR2 YYEKEE (reference sequence). The CDR3 DNA reads as TGTGCCAGCAGCTTACAGGGGGGAGGCATTTATGGCTACACCTTC. It translates to CASSLQGGGIYGYTF. The variable domain in full, with the rest retrieved from reference TRBV5-5 and TRBJ1-2, is DAGVTQSPTHLIKTRGQQVTLRCSPISGHKSVSWYQQVLGQGPQFIFQYYEKEERGRGNFPDRFSARQFPNYSSELNVNALLLGDSALYLCASSLQGGGIYGYTFGSGTRLTVV.

This clone was seen once. The chain has TRBV18 and TRBJ2-2, with TRBD1 matching 8 bases. This CDR3 contains 15 residues. Germline CDR1 KGHSH, CDR2 LQKENI. V was pared by 4 bases and J by 2 bases, with 3 bases of the junction left unmatched. CDR3 residues: CASSRGTGNTGELFF. The CDR3 coding sequence is TGTGCCAGCTCACGGGGGACAGGAAACACCGGGGAGCTGTTTTTT.

This clone was detected a few times. This rearrangement joins TRBV5-6 to TRBJ1-3; D uncertain. V was pared by 0 bases and J by 8 bases, with 9 bases between. Germline V gene lookup returns CDR1 SGHDT and CDR2 YYEEEE. The CDR3 has 13 amino acids. CDR3 DNA sequence: TGTGCCAGCAGCTTGGCCGAGGGTTACACCATATATTTT. The encoded protein is CASSLAEGYTIYF.